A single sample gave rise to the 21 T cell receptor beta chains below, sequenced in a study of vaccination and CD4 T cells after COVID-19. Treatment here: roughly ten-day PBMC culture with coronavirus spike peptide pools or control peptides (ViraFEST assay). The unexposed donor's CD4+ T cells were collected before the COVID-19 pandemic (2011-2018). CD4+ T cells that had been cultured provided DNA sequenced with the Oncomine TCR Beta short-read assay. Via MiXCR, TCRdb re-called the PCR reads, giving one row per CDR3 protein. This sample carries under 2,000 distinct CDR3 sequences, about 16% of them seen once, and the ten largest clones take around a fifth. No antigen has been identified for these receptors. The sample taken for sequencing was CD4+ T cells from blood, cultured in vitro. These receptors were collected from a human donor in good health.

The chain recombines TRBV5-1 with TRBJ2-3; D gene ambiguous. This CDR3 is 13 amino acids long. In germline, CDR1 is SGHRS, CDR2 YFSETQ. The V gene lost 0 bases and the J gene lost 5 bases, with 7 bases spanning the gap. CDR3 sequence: CASSLGREDTQYF. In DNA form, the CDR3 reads TGCGCCAGCAGCTTGGGAAGAGAAGATACGCAGTATTTT.

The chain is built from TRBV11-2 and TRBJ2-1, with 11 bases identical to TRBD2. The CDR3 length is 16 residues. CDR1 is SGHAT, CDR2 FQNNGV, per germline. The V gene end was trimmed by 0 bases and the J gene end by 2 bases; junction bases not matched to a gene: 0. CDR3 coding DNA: TGTGCCAGCAGCTTAGATAGCGGGGGGGCCTACAATGAGCAGTTCTTC. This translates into CASSLDSGGAYNEQFF.

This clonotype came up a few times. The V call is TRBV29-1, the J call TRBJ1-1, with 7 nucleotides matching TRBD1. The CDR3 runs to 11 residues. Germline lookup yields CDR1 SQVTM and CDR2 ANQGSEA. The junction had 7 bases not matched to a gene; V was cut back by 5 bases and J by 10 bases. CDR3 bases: TGCAGCGTTCGGGACAGTTATTTAGCTTTCTTT. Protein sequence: CSVRDSYLAFF.

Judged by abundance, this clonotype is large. CDR3 nucleotide sequence: TGCAGTGCTAGGGGCCCGGGACAGGGGAGCTCCTATAATTCACCCCTCCACTTT. Protein sequence: CSARGPGQGSSYNSPLHF. V usage is TRBV20-1 and J usage is TRBJ1-6, with 10 bases matching TRBD1. This CDR3 has 18 residues. Germline CDR1 reads DFQATT; CDR2 reads SNEGSKA (reference sequence). The trim removed 3 bases at V and 0 bases at J, leaving 8 bases unmatched.

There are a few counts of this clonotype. CDR3 residues: CASSLSAGGDTEAFF. The CDR3 DNA reads as TGCGCCAGCAGCTTGTCTGCCGGGGGCGACACTGAAGCTTTCTTT. J is TRBJ1-1 and V is TRBV5-1; D perhaps matches TRBD1 (6 bases). The CDR3 extends over 15 amino acids. V dropped 1 base and J dropped 3 bases, with 13 bases sitting between them. Germline V lookup: CDR1 SGHRS, CDR2 YFSETQ.

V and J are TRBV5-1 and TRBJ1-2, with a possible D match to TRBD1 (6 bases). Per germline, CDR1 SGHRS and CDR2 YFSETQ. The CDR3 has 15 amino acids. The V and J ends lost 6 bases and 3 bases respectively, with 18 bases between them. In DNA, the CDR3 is TGCGCCAGCAAGGCACCCGGACAGTTAGACTATGGCTACACCTTC. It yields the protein CASKAPGQLDYGYTF.

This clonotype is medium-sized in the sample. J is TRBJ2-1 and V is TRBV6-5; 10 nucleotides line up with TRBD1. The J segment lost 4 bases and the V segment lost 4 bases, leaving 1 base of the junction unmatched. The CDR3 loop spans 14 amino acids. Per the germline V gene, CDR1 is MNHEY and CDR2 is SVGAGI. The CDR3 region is CASSSGQGYNEQFF. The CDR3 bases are TGTGCCAGCAGTTCGGGACAGGGGTACAATGAGCAGTTCTTC.

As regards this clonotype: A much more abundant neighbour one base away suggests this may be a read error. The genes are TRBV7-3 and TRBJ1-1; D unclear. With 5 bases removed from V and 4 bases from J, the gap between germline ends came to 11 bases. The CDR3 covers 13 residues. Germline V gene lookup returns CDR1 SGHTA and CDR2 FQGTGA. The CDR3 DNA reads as TGTGCCAGCAGCCTAGGGATAGGCACTGAAGCTTTCTTT. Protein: CASSLGIGTEAFF.

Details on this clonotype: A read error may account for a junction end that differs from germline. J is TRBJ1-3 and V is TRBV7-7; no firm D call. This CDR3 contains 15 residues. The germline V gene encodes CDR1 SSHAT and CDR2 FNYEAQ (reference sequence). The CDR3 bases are TGTGCTAGCAGCCGTAGCTTGGCGTTTGGAAACACCATATATTTT. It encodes CASSRSLAFGNTIYF.

DNA of the CDR3: TGTGCCTGGGATCGGGGGGGAGTCTACAATGAGCAGTTCTTC. Protein: CAWDRGGVYNEQFF. V and J are TRBV30 and TRBJ2-1; TRBD2 agrees at 8 bases. The germline V gene encodes CDR1 GTSNPN and CDR2 SVGIG (reference sequence). J lost 3 bases, V lost 5 bases, and 6 bases had no gene match. This CDR3 is built from 14 residues.

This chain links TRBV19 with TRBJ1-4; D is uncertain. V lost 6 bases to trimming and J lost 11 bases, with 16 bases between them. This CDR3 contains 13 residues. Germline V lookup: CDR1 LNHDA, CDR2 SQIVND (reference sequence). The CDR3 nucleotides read TGTGCCAGTAGCGGTTTCGGCGGGTCCAAACTGTTTTTT. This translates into CASSGFGGSKLFF.

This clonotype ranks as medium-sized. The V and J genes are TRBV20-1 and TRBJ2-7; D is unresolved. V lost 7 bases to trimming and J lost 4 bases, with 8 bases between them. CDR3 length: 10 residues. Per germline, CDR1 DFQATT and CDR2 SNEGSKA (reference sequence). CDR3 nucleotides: TGCAGTGTCGACCCGTACGAGCAGTACTTC. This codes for CSVDPYEQYF.

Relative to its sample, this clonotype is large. The CDR3 loop is CASSVRDRQNSPLHF. The CDR3 nucleotides are TGTGCCAGCAGCGTAAGGGACAGGCAAAATTCACCCCTCCACTTT. The V call is TRBV7-8, the J call TRBJ1-6; 8 bases align to TRBD1. J gave up 7 bases and V 5 bases, and 7 bases lay outside the gene matches. The V gene's germline CDR1 is SGHVS and CDR2 FQNEAQ. CDR3 length: 15 residues.

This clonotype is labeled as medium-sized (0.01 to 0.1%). The CDR3 nucleotides are TGTGCCAGCAGTTTATCGAGCCAGGGAAGCAATCAGCCCCAGCATTTT. Translation: CASSLSSQGSNQPQHF. The rearrangement links TRBV28 to TRBJ1-5, with D tentatively TRBD1 (5 bases). CDR1 is MDHEN and CDR2 is SYDVKM in the germline V gene. The CDR3 sequence is 16 residues long. V lost 1 base to trimming and J lost 1 base, with 11 bases between them.

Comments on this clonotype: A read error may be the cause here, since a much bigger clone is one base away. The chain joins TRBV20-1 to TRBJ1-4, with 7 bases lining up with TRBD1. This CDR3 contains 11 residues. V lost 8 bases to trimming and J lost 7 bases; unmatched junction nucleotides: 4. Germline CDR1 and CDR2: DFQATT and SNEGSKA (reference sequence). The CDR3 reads CSTRGVEKLFF. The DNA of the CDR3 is TGCAGTACCAGGGGGGTTGAAAAACTGTTTTTT.

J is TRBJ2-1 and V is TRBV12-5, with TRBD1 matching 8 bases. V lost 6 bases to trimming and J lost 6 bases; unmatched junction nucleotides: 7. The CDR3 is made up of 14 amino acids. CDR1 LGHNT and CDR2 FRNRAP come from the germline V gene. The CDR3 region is CASGLGQGGNEQFF. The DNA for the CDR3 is TGTGCTAGTGGCCTCGGACAGGGTGGCAATGAGCAGTTCTTC.

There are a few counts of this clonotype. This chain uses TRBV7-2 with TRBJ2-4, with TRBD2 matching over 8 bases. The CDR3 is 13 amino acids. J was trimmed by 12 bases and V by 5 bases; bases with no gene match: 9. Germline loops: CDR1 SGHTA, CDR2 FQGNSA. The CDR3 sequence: CASSPDTGGGQYF. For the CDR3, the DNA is TGTGCCAGCAGCCCAGATACCGGGGGGGGTCAGTACTTC.

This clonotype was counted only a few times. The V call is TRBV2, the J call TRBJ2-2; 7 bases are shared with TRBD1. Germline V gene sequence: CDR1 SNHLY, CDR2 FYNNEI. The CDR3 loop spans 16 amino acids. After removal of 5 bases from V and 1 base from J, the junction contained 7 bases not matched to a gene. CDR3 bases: TGTGCCAGCAGTCCCGGACAGGTTTTGAACACCGGGGAGCTGTTTTTT. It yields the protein CASSPGQVLNTGELFF.

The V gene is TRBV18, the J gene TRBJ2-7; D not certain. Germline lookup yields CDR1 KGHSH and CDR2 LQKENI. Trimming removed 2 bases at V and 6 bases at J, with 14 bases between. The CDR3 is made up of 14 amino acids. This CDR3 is CASSPSRSRAEQYF. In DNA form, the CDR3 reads TGTGCCAGCTCACCATCTCGCAGCCGAGCCGAGCAGTACTTC.

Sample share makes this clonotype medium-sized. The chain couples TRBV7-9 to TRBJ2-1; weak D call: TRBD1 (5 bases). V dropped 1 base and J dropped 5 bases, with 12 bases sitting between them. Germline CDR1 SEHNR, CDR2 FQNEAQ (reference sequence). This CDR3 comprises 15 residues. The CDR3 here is CASSLVPDRHNEQFF. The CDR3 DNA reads TGTGCCAGCAGCTTAGTCCCCGACAGACACAATGAGCAGTTCTTC.

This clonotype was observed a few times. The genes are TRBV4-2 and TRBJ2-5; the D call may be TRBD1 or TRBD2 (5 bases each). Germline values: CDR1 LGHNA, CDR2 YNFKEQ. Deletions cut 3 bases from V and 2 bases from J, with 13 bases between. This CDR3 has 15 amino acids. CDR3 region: CASSHSLGPQETQYF. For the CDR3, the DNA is TGTGCCAGCAGCCATTCCTTGGGACCACAAGAGACCCAGTACTTC.